The 18 T cell receptor beta chains in this list originate from one sample, sequenced in a study of cytomegalovirus exposure and HLA in healthy donors. PCR employed 60 Vbeta and 13 Jbeta primers. TCRdb keeps only in-frame clones here, not all; method: immunoSEQ multiplex PCR. The sample contains 100,000 to 150,000 clones, approximately 68% of which appear only once. The sequencing sample was made of PBMCs. Receptors originate from a man under 40 in good health and CMV-seropositive.

The chain uses TRBV6-1 and TRBJ1-1, with unresolved D. The CDR3 spans 14 residues. Germline-derived CDR1 and CDR2 are MNHNS and SASEGT. With 5 bases removed from V and 3 bases from J, the gap between germline ends came to 13 bases. The CDR3 DNA reads as TGTGCCAGCAGTCTTCAGGCATTCGACACTGAAGCTTTCTTT. The encoded protein is CASSLQAFDTEAFF.

The J gene is TRBJ2-1, the V gene TRBV5-1, with 13 nucleotides matching TRBD2. This CDR3 comprises 18 residues. V trimming: 4 bases; J trimming: 4 bases; junction bases outside the gene matches: 11. Looked up from germline, CDR1 is SGHRS and CDR2 is YFSETQ. The CDR3 protein is CASSPTSGRAPAYNEQFF. The CDR3 nucleotides read TGCGCCAGCAGCCCCACTAGCGGGAGGGCCCCGGCTTACAATGAGCAGTTCTTC. The variable domain in full, completed from reference TRBV5-1 and TRBJ2-1, reads KAGVTQTPRYLIKTRGQQVTLSCSPISGHRSVSWYQQTPGQGLQFLFEYFSETQRNKGNFPGRFSGRQFSNSRSEMNVSTLELGDSALYLCASSPTSGRAPAYNEQFFGPGTRLTVL.

This chain links TRBV2 with TRBJ2-2; possibly TRBD2 for D (5 bases). Germline CDR1 and CDR2: SNHLY and FYNNEI. The length of the CDR3 is 15 residues. Trimming shortened V by 7 bases and J by 2 bases, and 14 bases separated the two germline ends. CDR3 sequence (DNA): TGTGCCAGCACACTTTCGGGGTTTAACACCGGGGAGCTGTTTTTT. It yields the protein CASTLSGFNTGELFF.

In the case of this clone: One end of the junction varies from germline; a read error may be responsible. This chain joins TRBV7-9 and TRBJ2-1; D gene ambiguous. CDR3 length: 13 amino acids. CDR1 SEHNR and CDR2 FQNEAQ come from the germline V gene (reference sequence). The CDR3 protein is CSSSLYSRNEQFF. As DNA, the CDR3 is TGTTCCAGCAGCTTATACTCTAGAAATGAGCAGTTCTTC.

The V gene is TRBV7-2, the J gene TRBJ1-2; 10 bases line up with TRBD1. The V and J ends lost 5 bases and 8 bases, in that order; junction bases with no gene match: 8. There are 14 residues in the CDR3. The germline V gene has CDR1 SGHTA and CDR2 FQGNSA. CDR3 residues: CASSAGGTGVGYTF. CDR3 nucleotides: TGTGCCAGCAGCGCCGGTGGGACAGGGGTCGGCTACACCTTC.

This chain links TRBV2 with TRBJ2-1; weak D call: TRBD2 (7 bases). V lost 3 bases and J lost 2, with 11 bases in between. Germline CDR1 and CDR2: SNHLY and FYNNEI. This CDR3 spans 15 amino acids. CDR3 sequence (DNA): TGTGCCAGCAGTGAGGGGGGGGCTGCCTACAATGAGCAGTTCTTC. The encoded protein is CASSEGGAAYNEQFF.

The chain employs TRBV6-1 and TRBJ2-2; D ambiguous. Between the trimmed V and J ends, which lost 2 bases and 3 bases, there was a span of 4 bases. The CDR3 totals 13 residues. CDR1 is MNHNS and CDR2 is SASEGT in the germline V gene. DNA of the CDR3: TGTGCCAGCAGTGAATCGGACACCGGGGAGCTGTTTTTT. Protein product: CASSESDTGELFF.

J is TRBJ1-1 and V is TRBV11-2; D remains ambiguous. Per the germline V gene, CDR1 is SGHAT and CDR2 is FQNNGV. The V end lost 3 bases, the J end lost 0 bases, and 5 bases lay between the germline ends. The CDR3 runs 13 residues. CDR3 region: CASSLELNTEAFF. The CDR3 DNA reads TGTGCCAGCAGCTTGGAGTTGAACACTGAAGCTTTCTTT.

This clone was seen only once. This chain links TRBV10-1 with TRBJ2-7; the match to TRBD2 covers 8 bases. The CDR3 totals 15 residues. Looked up from germline, CDR1 is WNHNN and CDR2 is SYGVQD (reference sequence). The ends lost 0 bases at V and 2 bases at J; junction bases unmatched: 3. The CDR3 DNA is TGCGCCAGCAGTGAGTCTGTTAGCGGGACCTACGAGCAGTACTTC. It specifies CASSESVSGTYEQYF.

This chain links TRBV7-2 with TRBJ2-2; 12 positions agree with TRBD2. The germline gives CDR1 SGHTA, CDR2 FQGNSA. This CDR3 spans 19 amino acids. V dropped 5 bases and J dropped 4; count of bases not matched to a gene: 14. This chain's CDR3 is CASSLRLAGVRVGTGELFF. The CDR3 nucleotides are TGTGCCAGCAGCCTACGACTAGCGGGGGTCCGAGTGGGCACCGGGGAGCTGTTTTTT.

The rearrangement uses TRBV2 and TRBJ1-1, with no clear D. CDR1 SNHLY and CDR2 FYNNEI come from the germline V gene. There are 12 residues in the CDR3. V gave up 3 bases and J gave up 9 bases, with 11 bases separating them. The CDR3 region is CASSDGGLKAFF. DNA for the CDR3: TGTGCCAGCAGTGATGGAGGTCTCAAAGCTTTCTTT.

The V gene is TRBV15, the J gene TRBJ2-3; 7 nucleotides match TRBD2. From germline, CDR1 is LNHNV and CDR2 YYDKDF (reference sequence). CDR3 size: 12 residues. J gave up 8 bases and V 1 base, and 0 bases lay outside the gene matches. CDR3 DNA: TGTGCCACCAGCAGAGGGGGGGGTACGCAGTATTTT. It specifies CATSRGGGTQYF. The full variable domain, completed using reference TRBV15 and TRBJ2-3, is DAMVIQNPRYQVTQFGKPVTLSCSQTLNHNVMYWYQQKSSQAPKLLFHYYDKDFNNEADTPDNFQSRRPNTSFCFLDIRSPGLGDTAMYLCATSRGGGTQYFGPGTRLTVL.

The V call is TRBV11-1, the J call TRBJ2-3; D ambiguous. This CDR3 spans 15 amino acids. Germline loops: CDR1 SGHAT, CDR2 FQDESV (reference sequence). Trimming removed 8 bases from V and 1 base from J, with 16 bases in between. As DNA, the CDR3 is TGTGCCAGCTCCTTCAGGTGGGCCCGCACAGATACGCAGTATTTT. Its translation: CASSFRWARTDTQYF.

This clone appeared a few times. The chain links TRBV27 to TRBJ1-4, with D possibly TRBD1 on 6 matching bases. With 10 bases removed from V and 0 bases from J, the gap between germline ends came to 15 bases. CDR3 size: 15 residues. The germline V gene has CDR1 MNHEY and CDR2 SMNVEV (reference sequence). For the CDR3, the DNA is TGTGCCACCTCCGGGGGGCTCTCAACTAATGAAAAACTGTTTTTT. It encodes CATSGGLSTNEKLFF.

The V and J genes are TRBV7-9 and TRBJ2-7; 7 nucleotides agree with TRBD2. V trimming: 8 bases; J trimming: 0 bases; junction bases outside the gene matches: 10. The CDR3 is made up of 15 amino acids. The germline gives CDR1 SEHNR, CDR2 FQNEAQ (reference sequence). The DNA for the CDR3 is TGTGCCAGCGAGAGGGCGGGGGAAATCTCCTACGAGCAGTACTTC. It specifies CASERAGEISYEQYF.

The chain uses TRBV18 and TRBJ1-5; weak D call: TRBD1 (6 bases). The CDR3 length is 13 residues. V lost 3 bases to trimming and J lost 5 bases, with 8 bases between them. Germline V gene lookup returns CDR1 KGHSH and CDR2 LQKENI. CDR3 protein: CASSPDSHQPQHF. The DNA of the CDR3 is TGTGCCAGCTCACCGGACAGCCATCAGCCCCAGCATTTT.

The chain has TRBV5-1 and TRBJ1-1; D gene unclear. With 6 bases removed from V and 10 bases from J, the gap between germline ends came to 22 bases. The CDR3 is made up of 14 amino acids. Per the germline V gene, CDR1 is SGHRS and CDR2 is YFSETQ. CDR3 sequence reads: CASTIGDQTSGAFF. CDR3 DNA: TGCGCCAGCACAATCGGGGATCAAACCTCGGGAGCTTTCTTT.

The rearrangement joins TRBV27 to TRBJ1-2, with a weak D call TRBD1 (5 bases). The CDR3 runs 13 residues. The V gene's germline CDR1 is MNHEY and CDR2 SMNVEV (reference sequence). The germline V and J ends were trimmed by 6 bases and 6 bases, with 14 bases remaining between them. CDR3 protein: CASRIQGGDGYTF. DNA for the CDR3: TGTGCCAGCAGGATCCAGGGTGGGGATGGCTACACCTTC.